One sample yielded the 8 T cell receptor beta chains listed below, sequenced in a study of T cell responses to AZD1222 COVID-19 vaccine. The protocol was immunoSEQ multiplex PCR, while the TCRdb copy is restricted to in-frame clones and leaves out a portion. The data show about 150,000 clones, with over 90% seen just once and roughly 5% held by the top ten. The sample here was peripheral blood, taken on day 0 of AZD1222 vaccination. The receptors derive from an adult in good health.

The V and J genes are TRBV28 and TRBJ1-3; D may be TRBD1 (6 bases). Germline CDR1 is MDHEN and CDR2 is SYDVKM. Trimming shortened V by 2 bases and J by 0 bases, and 11 bases separated the two germline ends. This CDR3 is built from 16 residues. The CDR3 region has the DNA TGTGCCAGCAGTTTACCATGGACAGTCTCTGGAAACACCATATATTTT. This codes for CASSLPWTVSGNTIYF.

The V gene is TRBV5-4, the J gene TRBJ2-7; 10 bases match TRBD2. J was trimmed by 1 base and V by 5 bases; bases with no gene match: 0. The CDR3 has 13 residues. Germline loops: CDR1 SGHNT, CDR2 YYREEE (reference sequence). The chain's CDR3 is CASRAGGSYEQYF. CDR3 sequence (DNA): TGTGCCAGCAGAGCGGGAGGGTCCTACGAGCAGTACTTC.

The rearrangement joins TRBV7-8 to TRBJ1-5, with D maybe TRBD1 (5 bases). V was clipped by 4 bases and J by 7 bases, with 20 bases between them. From germline, CDR1 is SGHVS and CDR2 FQNEAQ. The CDR3 is made up of 16 amino acids. The CDR3 bases are TGTGCCAGCAGCTCCCTGGGCAGGGAAAGAGGGCAGCCCCAGCATTTT. Encoded protein: CASSSLGRERGQPQHF. Looking up the rest from reference TRBV7-8 and TRBJ1-5 gives the full variable domain: GAGVSQSPRYKVAKRGQDVALRCDPISGHVSLFWYQQALGQGPEFLTYFQNEAQLDKSGLPSDRFFAERPEGSVSTLKIQRTQQEDSAVYLCASSSLGRERGQPQHFGDGTRLSIL.

The chain joins TRBV12-5 to TRBJ1-1; no clear D gene. The V end was cut by 0 bases, the J end by 1 base, with 12 bases between. CDR1 is LGHNT, CDR2 FRNRAP, per germline. The CDR3 has 16 amino acids. The CDR3 nucleotides read TGTGCTAGTGGTTTGGTACTTGGCCGGGAGAACACTGAAGCTTTCTTT. It yields the protein CASGLVLGRENTEAFF. Together with reference TRBV12-5 and TRBJ1-1, the CDR3 gives the full variable domain: DARVTQTPRHKVTEMGQEVTMRCQPILGHNTVFWYRQTMMQGLELLAYFRNRAPLDDSGMPKDRFSAEMPDATLATLKIQPSEPRDSAVYFCASGLVLGRENTEAFFGQGTRLTVV.

This chain connects TRBV7-9 to TRBJ2-7; 7 nucleotides agree with TRBD1. V shed 7 bases and J 2 bases; nucleotides not matched to a gene: 8. Germline loops: CDR1 SEHNR, CDR2 FQNEAQ (reference sequence). CDR3 length equals 14 residues. The CDR3 loop is CASTEGGGAYEQYF. For the CDR3, the DNA is TGTGCCAGCACTGAAGGGGGCGGAGCCTACGAGCAGTACTTC.

The CDR3 here is CASREDRAQNIQYF. The CDR3 bases are TGTGCCAGCAGAGAGGACAGGGCCCAAAACATTCAGTACTTC. The chain links TRBV2 to TRBJ2-4; 8 nucleotides match TRBD1. The germline gives CDR1 SNHLY, CDR2 FYNNEI. Trimming took 6 bases from V and 5 from J; bases not matched to a gene: 6. The CDR3 contains 14 residues. Full variable domain (remainder filled in from reference TRBV2 and TRBJ2-4): EPEVTQTPSHQVTQMGQEVILRCVPISNHLYFYWYRQILGQKVEFLVSFYNNEISEKSEIFDDQFSVERPDGSNFTLKIRSTKLEDSAMYFCASREDRAQNIQYFGAGTRLSVL.

This sequence joins TRBV30 and TRBJ1-2, with 7 bases matching TRBD1. Per the germline V gene, CDR1 is GTSNPN and CDR2 is SVGIG (reference sequence). The CDR3 runs to 16 residues. Trimming removed 2 bases from V and 3 bases from J; junction bases left unmatched: 12. Here the CDR3 DNA reads TGTGCCTGGAGTTATTTACACAGGGGACTCGACTATGGCTACACCTTC. As protein: CAWSYLHRGLDYGYTF.

The chain joins TRBV6-5 to TRBJ2-5; D call uncertain. This CDR3 region has 13 residues. Between the trimmed V and J ends, which lost 10 bases and 2 bases, there was a span of 14 bases. Germline V lookup: CDR1 MNHEY, CDR2 SVGAGI. In DNA, the CDR3 is TGTGCCACACGGTGGGCAGGTCAAGAGACCCAGTACTTC. Translation gives CATRWAGQETQYF.